These 30 T cell receptor beta chains were all obtained from the same sample, sequenced in a study of beta chain features in type 1 diabetes. Expressed TCRB transcripts were sequenced after all isolated RNA was converted to cDNA. Data came from immunoSEQ multiplex PCR; TCRdb stores just in-frame clones and leaves some out. Of around 300,000 clones detected, about 8% appear once; the ten largest clones hold more than 0.9%. Material for sequencing was central memory CD4+ T cells from blood. Receptor source: a woman aged 18 to 35 in good health.

This clone turned up a few times. The rearrangement joins TRBV7-6 to TRBJ2-2, with a weak D call TRBD1 (6 bases). Germline V gives CDR1 SGHVS, CDR2 FNYEAQ. This CDR3 spans 16 amino acids. V was trimmed by 4 bases and J by 4 bases, leaving 16 bases between them. The CDR3 region is CASSSRPGAPTGELFF. DNA of the CDR3: TGTGCCAGCAGCTCCCGCCCAGGGGCACCCACCGGGGAGCTGTTTTTT.

A few counts support this clone. Within the sample, other DNA sequences also encode this same CDR3. The chain employs TRBV15 and TRBJ2-3; no reliable D call. In germline, CDR1 is LNHNV, CDR2 YYDKDF (reference sequence). The V end was cut by 2 bases, the J end by 5 bases, with 5 bases between. This CDR3 has 12 residues. The DNA of the CDR3 is TGTGCCACCAGCAGACCTCGAGATACGCAGTATTTT. It codes for CATSRPRDTQYF.

The genes are TRBV18 and TRBJ2-7; possibly TRBD2 for D (6 bases). Germline V gene sequence: CDR1 KGHSH, CDR2 LQKENI. The CDR3 is 14 residues long. Trimming pared 4 bases from V and 6 bases from J, leaving 16 bases between. CDR3 sequence (DNA): TGTGCCAGCTCACTAAATGGCAGGGAGGCCGAGCAGTACGTC. It codes for CASSLNGREAEQYV.

This clone was seen more than once but under ten times. The V gene is TRBV11-3, the J gene TRBJ2-7; 10 bases map to TRBD2. The CDR3 extends over 15 amino acids. Trimming at V came to 3 bases and at J to 1 base, leaving 3 bases not matched to a gene. Looked up from germline, CDR1 is SGHNT and CDR2 is YENEEA. The CDR3 DNA follows: TGTGCCAGCAGCTTCCTAGCGGGAGAGTCCTACGAGCAGTACTTC. Translation: CASSFLAGESYEQYF.

There are a few counts of this clone. A much larger clonotype is one base distant, so this may be a read error. This chain joins TRBV7-9 and TRBJ2-5; D remains unclear. Germline V gene lookup returns CDR1 SEHNR and CDR2 FQNEAQ (reference sequence). The germline V and J ends were trimmed by 5 bases and 1 base, with 5 bases remaining between them. The CDR3 totals 12 residues. The CDR3 DNA is TGTGCCAGCAGCCCAGTCCAAGAGACCCAGTACTTC. It specifies CASSPVQETQYF. Looking up the rest from reference TRBV7-9 and TRBJ2-5 gives the full variable domain: DTGVSQNPRHKITKRGQNVTFRCDPISEHNRLYWYRQTLGQGPEFLTYFQNEAQLEKSRLLSDRFSAERPKGSFSTLEIQRTEQGDSAMYLCASSPVQETQYFGPGTRLLVL.

The chain joins TRBV27 to TRBJ1-2; no clear D gene. The CDR3 totals 15 residues. Trimming removed 0 bases at V and 2 bases at J, with 10 bases between. The germline CDR1 and CDR2 sequences are MNHEY and SMNVEV (reference sequence). DNA for the CDR3: TGTGCCAGCAGTTTATCGCGGGCAGCAAACTATGGCTACACCTTC. It specifies CASSLSRAANYGYTF.

This clone appeared a few times. The V gene is TRBV7-2, the J gene TRBJ1-2, with D unclear. Trimming took off 1 base at V and 4 bases at J, with 13 bases between the two ends. The V gene's germline CDR1 is SGHTA and CDR2 FQGNSA. The CDR3 loop spans 15 amino acids. The CDR3 loop is CASSLESRATYGYTF. CDR3 nucleotides: TGTGCCAGCAGCTTAGAATCTCGCGCTACCTATGGCTACACCTTC.

V usage is TRBV19 and J usage is TRBJ1-2; D is possibly TRBD1 (5 bases). Trimming left V 5 bases short and J 3 bases short, with 10 bases between. Germline CDR1 reads LNHDA; CDR2 reads SQIVND (reference sequence). This CDR3 region has 13 residues. CDR3 in amino acids: CASSHAGDYGYTF. In DNA form, the CDR3 reads TGTGCCAGTAGTCACGCGGGGGACTATGGCTACACCTTC.

The V gene is TRBV7-6, the J gene TRBJ2-3; D is unresolved. This CDR3 contains 15 residues. Germline CDR1 reads SGHVS; CDR2 reads FNYEAQ. V lost 2 bases and J 0 bases, leaving 9 bases between the germline ends. The DNA for the CDR3 is TGTGCCAGCAGCTTATGGCAAGGGAGCACAGATACGCAGTATTTT. It encodes CASSLWQGSTDTQYF.

This clone has more than one count but fewer than ten. The rearrangement links TRBV7-2 to TRBJ2-4; 8 nucleotides line up with TRBD2. CDR1 is SGHTA, CDR2 FQGNSA, per germline. Trimming cost V 4 bases and J 0 bases; bases outside gene matches: 2. This CDR3 has 15 residues. This CDR3 is CASSSLAVAKNIQYF. The CDR3 coding sequence is TGTGCCAGCAGCTCACTAGCGGTAGCCAAAAACATTCAGTACTTC.

This clone appeared a few times. The V and J genes are TRBV7-3 and TRBJ1-5; D possibly corresponds to TRBD1 (5 bases). Germline V gene data show CDR1 as SGHTA and CDR2 as FQGTGA. This CDR3 is built from 19 residues. The V and J ends lost 2 bases and 0 bases respectively, with 20 bases between them. The CDR3 sequence is CASSLLSQGGEYSNQPQHF. The CDR3 DNA reads TGTGCCAGCAGCTTACTGTCGCAGGGAGGTGAATATAGCAATCAGCCCCAGCATTTT.

The chain has TRBV7-8 and TRBJ2-1, with 11 nucleotides matching TRBD2. Germline values: CDR1 SGHVS, CDR2 FQNEAQ. The CDR3 runs 15 residues. J was trimmed by 4 bases and V by 5 bases; bases with no gene match: 4. The CDR3 loop reads CASSETSGGYNEQFF. In nucleotides, the CDR3 is TGTGCCAGCAGCGAAACTAGCGGGGGATACAATGAGCAGTTCTTC.

This clone appeared a few times. The rearrangement joins TRBV28 to TRBJ1-1; D not certain. This CDR3 region has 13 residues. The V gene lost 4 bases and the J gene lost 0 bases, with 6 bases spanning the gap. Germline-derived CDR1 and CDR2 are MDHEN and SYDVKM. The CDR3 loop reads CASSSNLNTEAFF. As DNA, the CDR3 is TGTGCCAGCAGTTCGAACTTGAACACTGAAGCTTTCTTT.

This clone has more than one count but fewer than ten. V usage is TRBV7-8 and J usage is TRBJ2-5; D unresolved. Trimming cost V 5 bases and J 1 base, with 11 bases left between them. This CDR3 has 14 amino acids. CDR1 is SGHVS and CDR2 is FQNEAQ in the germline V gene. CDR3 loop: CASSQSGFQETQYF. The CDR3 DNA reads TGTGCCAGCAGCCAGAGTGGGTTCCAAGAGACCCAGTACTTC.

This clone was observed a handful of times. The chain is built from TRBV6-5 and TRBJ1-2, with TRBD1 as a possible D gene (5 bases). The CDR3 has 14 residues. CDR1 is MNHEY and CDR2 is SVGAGI in the germline V gene. Trimming removed 6 bases at V and 2 bases at J, with 13 bases between. The CDR3 is CASRRGSGNYGYTF. The CDR3, as DNA: TGTGCCAGCAGGCGGGGATCAGGGAACTATGGCTACACCTTC.

This clone was seen a handful of times. This chain uses TRBV5-6 with TRBJ2-3; 7 bases fit TRBD1. After removal of 3 bases from V and 3 bases from J, the junction contained 1 base not matched to a gene. The CDR3 consists of 13 residues. Germline lookup yields CDR1 SGHDT and CDR2 YYEEEE. This CDR3 reads CASSWDRTDTQYF. In DNA, the CDR3 is TGTGCCAGCAGCTGGGACAGAACAGATACGCAGTATTTT.

For this clone: This CDR3 is also generated by other DNA sequences in the sample. The chain has TRBV7-2 and TRBJ1-1, with a tentative D call TRBD1 (5 bases). Trimming removed 2 bases from V and 1 base from J, with 14 bases in between. The CDR3 has 16 amino acids. Germline V gene data show CDR1 as SGHTA and CDR2 as FQGNSA. The DNA of the CDR3 is TGTGCCAGCAGCTTATGGTCAGGGTGGGGGAACACTGAAGCTTTCTTT. Translation: CASSLWSGWGNTEAFF.

This clone has just a few counts. The chain joins TRBV5-1 to TRBJ2-3; 7 bases agree with TRBD1. The V segment lost 1 base and the J segment 5 bases; nucleotides outside the gene matches: 4. Germline CDR1 SGHRS, CDR2 YFSETQ. This CDR3 has 14 amino acids. The CDR3 nucleotides are TGCGCCAGCAGCTTGACAGGGGCGGAAGATACGCAGTATTTT. The encoded protein is CASSLTGAEDTQYF.

On this clone: A far larger clone is one nucleotide away, so this likely arose from a read error. The sample has other DNA sequences that encode this CDR3 too. This rearrangement joins TRBV7-9 to TRBJ2-2; D unclear. V was clipped by 0 bases and J by 4 bases, with 3 bases between them. The germline V gene has CDR1 SEHNR and CDR2 FQNEAQ (reference sequence). This CDR3 is built from 13 residues. CDR3 region: CASSLAGTGELFF. CDR3 bases: TGTGCCAGCAGCTTAGCCGGCACCGGGGAGCTGTTTTTT.

This clone was detected only a few times. The V and J genes are TRBV28 and TRBJ2-5; TRBD2 is a possible D gene (5 bases). Germline V gene lookup returns CDR1 MDHEN and CDR2 SYDVKM. This CDR3 spans 14 amino acids. V was trimmed by 1 base and J by 2 bases, leaving 8 bases between them. The CDR3, as DNA: TGTGCCAGCAGTTTATCCCCGGGGCAAGAGACCCAGTACTTC. Encoded protein: CASSLSPGQETQYF. Full variable domain (rest looked up from reference TRBV28 and TRBJ2-5): DVKVTQSSRYLVKRTGEKVFLECVQDMDHENMFWYRQDPGLGLRLIYFSYDVKMKEKGDIPEGYSVSREKKERFSLILESASTNQTSMYLCASSLSPGQETQYFGPGTRLLVL.

Worth noting for this clone: Other DNA sequences in this specimen translate into the identical CDR3. The gene calls are TRBV4-2 and TRBJ2-7, with 11 positions matching TRBD2. The germline gives CDR1 LGHNA, CDR2 YNFKEQ. V lost 2 bases to trimming and J lost 0 bases; unmatched junction nucleotides: 0. The CDR3 has 15 amino acids. CDR3 in DNA: TGTGCCAGCAGCCAAACTAGCGGGAGCTCCTACGAGCAGTACTTC. This sequence encodes CASSQTSGSSYEQYF.

This clone was picked up one time. The chain combines TRBV19 with TRBJ1-2, with 10 bases that match TRBD1. V shed 5 bases, J shed 8 bases, and the junction held 11 bases outside the gene matches. Germline CDR1 LNHDA, CDR2 SQIVND (reference sequence). The CDR3 is made up of 15 amino acids. This CDR3 reads CASSWTGGPNLGYTF. The CDR3 DNA sequence: TGTGCCAGTAGTTGGACAGGGGGGCCAAACCTCGGCTACACCTTC.

Points on this clone: Compared with germline, one end of the junction differs, possibly owing to a read error. The rearrangement uses TRBV10-3 and TRBJ2-5; D call uncertain. The CDR3 length is 12 residues. CDR1 ENHRY and CDR2 SYGVKD come from the germline V gene. CDR3 amino acids: CASSARRETQYF. Written as DNA, the CDR3 is TGTGCCAGCAGTGCGAGGCGGGAGACCCAGTACTTC.

This clone has a count of ten or more. The chain carries TRBV4-1 and TRBJ1-6; D not certain. The CDR3 has 14 amino acids. Germline V lookup: CDR1 MGHRA, CDR2 YSYEKL. The V gene lost 0 bases and the J gene lost 10 bases, with 10 bases spanning the gap. The CDR3, as DNA: TGCGCCAGCAGCCAAGAGGGCTACTCCTCACCCCTCCACTTT. It yields the protein CASSQEGYSSPLHF.

This clone was observed a handful of times. The rearrangement uses TRBV4-3 and TRBJ1-5; 7 nucleotides agree with TRBD1. The CDR3 consists of 15 residues. In germline, CDR1 is LGHNA, CDR2 YSLEER. Germline trimming cut 5 bases from V and 7 bases from J; bases unmatched to any gene: 11. The CDR3 DNA reads TGCGCCAGCAGCTCCAAAGGGGGCGCGGGACAGCCCCAGCATTTT. Its translation: CASSSKGGAGQPQHF.

This sequence joins TRBV28 and TRBJ1-4; a possible D gene is TRBD1 (6 bases). In germline, CDR1 is MDHEN, CDR2 SYDVKM. V was shortened by 5 bases and J by 8 bases, with 18 bases between the two germline ends. The CDR3 spans 15 residues. CDR3 sequence reads: CASSERDTLREKLFF. CDR3 bases: TGTGCCAGCAGTGAACGGGACACCCTAAGGGAAAAACTGTTTTTT.

This chain connects TRBV4-3 to TRBJ1-1; D possibly corresponds to TRBD1 (5 bases). Looked up from germline, CDR1 is LGHNA and CDR2 is YSLEER. Trimming took 0 bases from V and 2 from J, leaving 13 bases between them. The CDR3 is 16 residues long. The CDR3 DNA reads TGCGCCAGCAGCCAAGATACCGCAGGGAAAAACACTGAAGCTTTCTTT. Encoded protein: CASSQDTAGKNTEAFF.

The sample holds a few counts of this clone. The chain employs TRBV19 and TRBJ2-7; 9 nucleotides match TRBD1. Germline lookup yields CDR1 LNHDA and CDR2 SQIVND (reference sequence). With 6 bases clipped from V and 0 bases from J, the junction kept 6 bases outside the gene matches. This CDR3 is 15 amino acids long. In DNA form, the CDR3 reads TGTGCCAGTAGCACAGGGGGCAAGAACTCCTACGAGCAGTACTTC. Amino acid sequence: CASSTGGKNSYEQYF.

This chain uses TRBV7-2 with TRBJ2-7; 7 bases agree with TRBD1. The V gene end was trimmed by 4 bases and the J gene end by 6 bases; junction bases not matched to a gene: 9. The germline V gene has CDR1 SGHTA and CDR2 FQGNSA. This CDR3 is 14 amino acids long. This CDR3 reads CASSSDRVSSEQYF. DNA of the CDR3: TGTGCCAGCAGCTCAGACAGGGTCTCTAGCGAGCAGTACTTC.

The table lists this clone with a few counts. This chain connects TRBV5-4 to TRBJ2-7, with TRBD1 matching 8 bases. V was clipped by 3 bases and J by 2 bases; unmatched bases: 7. The CDR3 covers 15 residues. Germline V lookup: CDR1 SGHNT, CDR2 YYREEE (reference sequence). CDR3 sequence reads: CASSYAGGRTYEQYF. The CDR3 DNA reads TGTGCCAGCAGCTACGCAGGGGGCCGAACCTACGAGCAGTACTTC.